This is a list of T cell receptor beta chains from one sample in a study of blood T cells in healthy people across ages. One entry per CDR3 protein, called by TCRdb with MiXCR from the 5' RACE reads. The table records fewer than 900,000 distinct CDR3 sequences, around 46% of them present only once. The sequencing input was blood. The receptor set was obtained from a woman between 55 and 75 years old in good health. Each CDR3 is given with its conserved first and last residue.

j_call: TRBJ2-7; v_call: TRBV7-2; cdr3_aa: CASSDLAPPGHEQYF
j_call: TRBJ2-7; v_call: TRBV21-1; cdr3_aa: CASPKTVAGGHLVYEQYF
j_call: TRBJ1-2; v_call: TRBV11-3; cdr3_aa: CASSSAPVQGSDGYTF
j_call: TRBJ2-3; v_call: TRBV5-6; cdr3_aa: CASSGGTSTDTQYF
j_call: NA; v_call: TRBV12-3/TRBV12-4; cdr3_aa: CASSSGQGFSEQYF
j_call: NA; v_call: TRBV25-1; cdr3_aa: CASSDPGIAGGPIEQYF
j_call: TRBJ2-5; v_call: TRBV7-8; cdr3_aa: CASSALGGGVQETQYF
j_call: TRBJ2-6; v_call: TRBV18; cdr3_aa: CAGSPGQAYSGANVLTF
j_call: TRBJ2-7; v_call: TRBV6-4; cdr3_aa: CASSYIEQYF
j_call: TRBJ2-3; v_call: TRBV20-1; cdr3_aa: CSARDSPSGADTQYF
j_call: TRBJ2-4; v_call: TRBV23-1; cdr3_aa: CASSQSIPRENIQYF
j_call: TRBJ2-3; v_call: TRBV5-1; cdr3_aa: CASSSLGMVADTQYF
j_call: TRBJ1-2; v_call: TRBV9; cdr3_aa: CASSVGEVDYGYTF
j_call: TRBJ1-2; v_call: TRBV12-3/TRBV12-4; cdr3_aa: CASMIGQAIYGYTF
j_call: TRBJ2-4; v_call: TRBV4-3; cdr3_aa: CASSQWEPQGAEAKDIQYF
j_call: TRBJ2-3; v_call: TRBV3-1; cdr3_aa: CASSPVGLAGADTQYF
j_call: TRBJ2-1; v_call: TRBV20-1; cdr3_aa: CSATPVEFF
j_call: TRBJ1-2; v_call: TRBV27; cdr3_aa: CASSTGVFYGYTF
j_call: TRBJ2-1; v_call: TRBV6-1; cdr3_aa: CASRGGGTNEQFF
j_call: TRBJ1-3; v_call: TRBV9; cdr3_aa: CASSDGTGNTIYF
j_call: TRBJ1-1; v_call: TRBV7-9; cdr3_aa: CASSPEGVRLEAFF
j_call: TRBJ2-3; v_call: TRBV7-2; cdr3_aa: CASSLYDFGTDTQYF
j_call: TRBJ2-6; v_call: TRBV9; cdr3_aa: CASSVARLRRFSGANVLTF
j_call: NA; v_call: TRBV11-2; cdr3_aa: CASSFSGKNNEQYF
j_call: TRBJ2-7; v_call: TRBV10-3; cdr3_aa: CAISGQGGYEQYF
j_call: TRBJ2-3; v_call: TRBV3-1; cdr3_aa: CATGDFTDTQYF